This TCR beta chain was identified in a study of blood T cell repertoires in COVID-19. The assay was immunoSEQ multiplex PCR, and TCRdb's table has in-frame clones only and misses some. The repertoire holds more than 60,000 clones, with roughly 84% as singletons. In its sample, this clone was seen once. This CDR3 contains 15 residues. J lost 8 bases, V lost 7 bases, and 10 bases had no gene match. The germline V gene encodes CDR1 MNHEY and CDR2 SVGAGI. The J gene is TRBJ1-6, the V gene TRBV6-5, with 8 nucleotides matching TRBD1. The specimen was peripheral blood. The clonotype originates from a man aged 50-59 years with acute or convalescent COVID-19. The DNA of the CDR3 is TGTGCCAGCACCCTAGCGGACAGGGTGGATTCACCCCTCCACTTT. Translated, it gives CASTLADRVDSPLHF.